This T cell receptor (beta chain) stems from a study of patients and donors after allogeneic stem cell transplantation. TCRdb reanalysed the RT-PCR reads using MiXCR and keeps one entry per CDR3 protein. Here the sample spans about 25,000 distinct CDR3 sequences, over 7% being singletons. This clonotype showed up just once. Germline values: CDR1 LNHDA, CDR2 SQIVND (reference sequence). CDR3 length: 16 amino acids. Losses at the gene ends were 5 bases for V and 2 bases for J; bases not matched to a gene: 11. Sequences were obtained from blood, either unsorted or a sorted T cell fraction (not recorded which). This clonotype was obtained from a human donor who was either an allogeneic HSCT recipient or a stem cell or donor lymphocyte infusion donor (not recorded which). It is not recorded whose cells these are; they may come from a transplant donor. J is TRBJ2-7 and V is TRBV19; 8 nucleotides match TRBD1. The CDR3 here is CASSPEDREAAYEQYF. CDR3 nucleotide sequence: TGTGCCAGTAGTCCTGAGGACAGGGAAGCAGCCTACGAGCAGTACTTC.